The T cell receptor (beta chain) under discussion was sequenced for a study of shared clonotypes between healthy human individuals. All donors qualified as healthy HIV-negative adults and had experienced no recent acute infections or vaccinations. About 90 million PBMCs per unsorted sample were used for genomic DNA. There are 14 residues in the CDR3. With 4 bases removed from V and 4 bases from J, the gap between germline ends came to 11 bases. Germline V CDR1 and CDR2: SGHDN, FVKESK. This clone was seen a single time. The protocol was immunoSEQ multiplex PCR, while the TCRdb copy is restricted to in-frame clones and leaves out a portion. The data show about 520,000 clones, with approximately 82% seen just once and more than 10% held by the top ten.

The clonotype was recovered from a middle-aged woman in good health. Some clones in this sample may be carry-over from other donors' samples. The gene calls are TRBV14 and TRBJ2-1; D possibly matches TRBD1 or TRBD2 (7 bases each). Sequenced input: PBMCs. Here the CDR3 reads CASSPGGGYNEQFF. The CDR3 coding sequence is TGTGCCAGCAGCCCAGGGGGGGGTTACAATGAGCAGTTCTTC.